This entry describes one T cell receptor (beta chain). Its antigen is not known. Measured with immunoSEQ multiplex PCR; TCRdb has only the in-frame clones, and not every one. This table has tens of thousands of clones, less than 95% appearing once. The CDR3 sequence is 14 residues long. With 0 bases removed from V and 1 base from J, the gap between germline ends came to 7 bases. Looked up from germline, CDR1 is SGHDN and CDR2 is FVKESK. This sample is part of a study of OX40 agonist ivuxolimab in advanced cancers. Study information: An agonistic human IgG2 monoclonal antibody against OX40 (CD134) was given. Patients receiving dose escalation had hepatocellular carcinoma, melanoma, renal cell or head and neck cancer.

Study-level results: The CD4+ and CD8+ T cells in the blood had expanded clonally by week 6 at 0.1 to 3.0 mg/kg.

The specimen comprised CD4+ or CD8+ T cells sorted from blood, sampled in a trial of the OX40 agonist ivuxolimab. The chain carries TRBV14 and TRBJ2-7; D is ambiguous. This TCR derives from an adult with an advanced solid tumor such as melanoma, head and neck, liver or kidney cancer. Here the CDR3 DNA reads TGTGCCAGCAGCCAAGATGTCGGGTCCTACGAGCAGTACTTC. This translates into CASSQDVGSYEQYF.